This entry lists 31 T cell receptor beta chains sequenced from one sample in a study of tumor-infiltrating lymphocytes in primary liver carcinoma. Alongside blood RNA obtained from unsorted whole blood, germline DNA was also extracted. cDNA specific to TCR beta was made from approximately 500 ng of total RNA, with a constant-region primer employed for priming. Employing slightly modified ARM-PCR, three nested multiplex PCR rounds were run, and these gave rise to the TCR beta libraries. Investigators reported that the first two PCR rounds, at 10 cycles each, used TRBV1-TRBV30 forward primers with a C-beta reverse primer. TCRdb called the multiplex PCR reads again in MiXCR, with one record for every CDR3 protein. The data show 190,000 or so distinct CDR3 sequences, about 61% seen once. Material: peripheral blood. The receptors come from a woman aged 60-70 years with primary liver carcinoma and hepatitis B virus infection.

V and J are TRBV11-2 and TRBJ2-6; D is possibly TRBD1 or TRBD2 (7 bases each). The germline V gene encodes CDR1 SGHAT and CDR2 FQNNGV. V was shortened by 9 bases and J by 1 base, with 25 bases between the two germline ends. The CDR3 consists of 19 residues. The CDR3 sequence is CARSPGQFWTSSGANVLTF. CDR3 sequence (DNA): TGTGCCAGAAGTCCGGGACAGTTCTGGACTAGTTCTGGGGCCAACGTCCTGACTTTC.

This clonotype showed up just a few times. This chain connects TRBV5-4 to TRBJ1-4; the D gene is possibly TRBD1 (5 bases). In germline, CDR1 is SGHNT, CDR2 YYREEE (reference sequence). The CDR3 contains 15 residues. Trimming left V 4 bases short and J 6 bases short, with 16 bases between. CDR3 in amino acids: CASSQGTAWDEKLFF. The CDR3 nucleotides read TGTGCCAGCAGCCAGGGAACAGCTTGGGATGAAAAACTGTTTTTT.

Details on this clonotype: A much larger clone differs by one base, so this may be a read error. The CDR3 here is CASSYWEGSGHGHTF. In nucleotides, the CDR3 is TGTGCCAGCAGTTACTGGGAGGGGTCGGGCCATGGCCACACCTTC. V and J are TRBV6-7 and TRBJ1-2, with D possibly TRBD1 on 5 matching bases. TRBV6-7 is an open reading frame whose function is uncertain. CDR3 length: 15 amino acids.

Many counts were recorded for this clonotype. The chain uses TRBV6-5 and TRBJ1-6; TRBD1 aligns across 8 bases. CDR1 is MNHEY, CDR2 SVGAGI, per germline. The CDR3 sequence is 16 residues long. The V segment lost 0 bases and the J segment 5 bases; nucleotides outside the gene matches: 3. The CDR3 DNA sequence: TGTGCCAGCAGTTACTCGGGACAGGAAGATAATTCACCCCTCCACTTT. This sequence encodes CASSYSGQEDNSPLHF.

In regard to this clonotype: Since a much larger clone is just one base distant, this may be a read error. The rearrangement links TRBV4-1 to TRBJ2-5; 9 nucleotides align to TRBD1. The CDR3 has 16 amino acids. The germline V gene has CDR1 MGHRA and CDR2 YSYEKL. For the CDR3, the DNA is TGCGCCGGCAGCCAAGGAGACAGGGGGAACCAAGAGACCCAGTACTTC. Translation gives CAGSQGDRGNQETQYF.

Turning to this clonotype: This may be a read error, as it is one base from a much larger clone. The CDR3 DNA follows: TGTGCCAGCAGTCTGTACAGTAACTCTGGAAACACCATATATTTT. The encoded protein is CASSLYSNSGNTIYF. This rearrangement joins TRBV6-5 to TRBJ1-3, with unresolved D. CDR3 length: 15 amino acids. Trimming removed 5 bases from V and 0 bases from J, with 11 bases in between. Germline V CDR1 and CDR2: MNHEY, SVGAGI.

V and J are TRBV7-6 and TRBJ2-1; TRBD2 aligns across 14 bases. The junction had 5 bases not matched to a gene; V was cut back by 4 bases and J by 6 bases. This CDR3 has 16 residues. The V gene's germline CDR1 is SGHVS and CDR2 FNYEAQ. The CDR3 loop reads CASSSTGTSGSNEQFF. The CDR3 nucleotides read TGTGCCAGCAGCTCCACCGGGACTAGCGGGAGCAATGAGCAGTTCTTC. The whole variable domain, filled in from reference TRBV7-6 and TRBJ2-1, reads GAGVSQSPRYKVTKRGQDVALRCDPISGHVSLYWYRQALGQGPEFLTYFNYEAQQDKSGLPNDRFSAERPEGSISTLTIQRTEQRDSAMYRCASSSTGTSGSNEQFFGPGTRLTVL.

A remark on this clonotype: A much bigger clone sits one base away, suggesting this may be a read error. The gene calls are TRBV5-4 and TRBJ1-1; no reliable D call. Germline-derived CDR1 and CDR2 are SGHNT and YYREEE (reference sequence). This CDR3 has 12 residues. With 3 bases removed from V and 2 bases from J, the gap between germline ends came to 5 bases. DNA for the CDR3: TGTGCCAGCAGCTCGAGTAACACTGAAGCTTTCTTT. As protein: CASSSSNTEAFF.

This clonotype showed up many times. This chain uses TRBV28 with TRBJ2-1, with 7 bases lining up with TRBD2. V lost 5 bases and J lost 7; bases outside the gene matches: 11. The CDR3 is 15 residues long. The germline V gene has CDR1 MDHEN and CDR2 SYDVKM. The CDR3 spells CASSVLAGAGNEQFF. The CDR3 DNA is TGTGCCAGCAGTGTTTTAGCGGGCGCCGGGAATGAGCAGTTCTTC.

V is TRBV5-1 and J is TRBJ1-4, with D possibly being TRBD1 (6 bases). Germline V lookup: CDR1 SGHRS, CDR2 YFSETQ. The V gene lost 3 bases and the J gene lost 0 bases, with 12 bases spanning the gap. The CDR3 extends over 16 amino acids. The CDR3 sequence is CASSWRTVSTNEKLFF. DNA of the CDR3: TGCGCCAGCAGCTGGAGGACAGTCTCAACTAATGAAAAACTGTTTTTT.

On this clonotype itself: Relative to the germline gene, one junction end is altered; a read error may explain this. This chain uses TRBV11-2 with TRBJ2-1; the D is unclear. Per the germline V gene, CDR1 is SGHAT and CDR2 is FQNNGV. This CDR3 has 14 residues. CDR3 in amino acids: CARSSLASYNEQFF. The CDR3 nucleotides read TGTGCCAGGAGCTCTCTTGCTTCCTACAATGAGCAATTCTTC.

This clonotype showed up many times. The gene calls are TRBV5-1 and TRBJ2-7; unclear D gene. V was pared by 4 bases and J by 0 bases, with 11 bases between. This CDR3 has 14 amino acids. Germline loops: CDR1 SGHRS, CDR2 YFSETQ. CDR3 nucleotides: TGCGCCAGCAGCCGATCGATCCGCTCCTACGAGCAGTACTTC. Its translation: CASSRSIRSYEQYF.

As to this clonotype: A much larger clone sits a single nucleotide away, making a read error possible. V and J are TRBV4-1 and TRBJ2-7; TRBD2 agrees at 15 bases. Germline lookup yields CDR1 MGHRA and CDR2 YSYEKL. This CDR3 is built from 21 residues. CDR3 DNA: TGCTCCAGCAGCCTCTCTTCTAACAGGGGACTAGCGGGAGGTGGTAATTACGAGCAGTACTTC. It yields the protein CSSSLSSNRGLAGGGNYEQYF.

This clonotype was picked up many times. DNA of the CDR3: TGTGCCAGCAAAAAAGGGGGAGCCTTCACTGAAGCTTTCTTT. Amino acids: CASKKGGAFTEAFF. J is TRBJ1-1 and V is TRBV6-5, with D possibly being TRBD1 (6 bases). With 7 bases removed from V and 4 bases from J, the gap between germline ends came to 16 bases. CDR1 is MNHEY, CDR2 SVGAGI, per germline. The CDR3 has 14 residues.

The CDR3 reads CAWSWDGNSGANVLTF. CDR3 DNA sequence: TGTGCCTGGAGTTGGGACGGAAACTCTGGGGCCAACGTCCTGACTTTC. This sequence joins TRBV30 and TRBJ2-6, with D perhaps assigned TRBD1 or TRBD2 (5 bases each). CDR3 length equals 16 residues. Trimming stripped 2 bases from V and 0 bases from J, with 11 bases between. Germline V gene sequence: CDR1 GTSNPN, CDR2 SVGIG (reference sequence).

The chain joins TRBV6-1 to TRBJ2-5; the D gene could be TRBD1 or TRBD2 (6 bases each). This CDR3 comprises 15 residues. Germline CDR1 reads MNHNS; CDR2 reads SASEGT. Trimming shortened V by 7 bases and J by 5 bases, and 20 bases separated the two germline ends. CDR3 region: CASNDSPRGLETQYF. The CDR3 DNA is TGTGCCAGCAATGACTCCCCCAGGGGACTCGAGACCCAGTACTTC.

The chain is built from TRBV20-1 and TRBJ2-1; 14 nucleotides align to TRBD2. With V trimmed by 6 bases and J by 7 bases, 14 bases remained unmatched. The germline gives CDR1 DFQATT, CDR2 SNEGSKA (reference sequence). The CDR3 is made up of 17 amino acids. The DNA of the CDR3 is TGCAGTGCCCCGGGACACTGGACTAGCGGGAGGAGGAATGAGCAGTTCTTC. It codes for CSAPGHWTSGRRNEQFF.

Regarding this clonotype: The junction differs from germline at one of its ends, possibly a read error. Written as DNA, the CDR3 is TGTGCCAGCACCCCTACAGGGGGAAACACAGATACGCAGTTTTTT. This translates into CASTPTGGNTDTQFF. The chain is built from TRBV7-9 and TRBJ2-3; the match to TRBD1 covers 8 bases. The CDR3 loop spans 15 amino acids. The germline V gene has CDR1 SEHNR and CDR2 FQNEAQ (reference sequence).

Of note for this clonotype: One end of the junction fails to match germline, which may point to a read error. The V gene is TRBV11-3, the J gene TRBJ1-2; possibly TRBD1 for D (5 bases). CDR3 length equals 15 residues. Germline V gene data show CDR1 as SGHNT and CDR2 as YENEEA. In nucleotides, the CDR3 is TGTGCCGGCAGCACCTCTGGGGGATCTAACTATGACTACACCTTC. This sequence encodes CAGSTSGGSNYDYTF.

Turning to this clonotype: With a much larger clone just one base away, this may be a read error. The chain uses TRBV6-1 and TRBJ2-1; 10 bases fit TRBD2. This CDR3 is 16 amino acids long. Germline V CDR1 and CDR2: MNHNS, SASEGT. This CDR3 reads CASSEMGAGGSNELFF. The CDR3 DNA is TGTGCCAGCAGTGAAATGGGAGCGGGAGGGTCCAATGAGCTGTTCTTC.

This rearrangement joins TRBV12-3 or TRBV12-4 to TRBJ2-1; 12 bases agree with TRBD2. The CDR3 length is 16 residues. V shed 8 bases and J 6 bases; nucleotides not matched to a gene: 11. Written as DNA, the CDR3 is TGTGCCAGCGGTGCTAGACTAGCGGGAGAAGGCAATGAGCAGTTCTTC. Translation: CASGARLAGEGNEQFF.

With regard to this clonotype: At one of its ends the junction is not consistent with the germline gene, which may arise from a read error. J is TRBJ1-2 and V is TRBV28, with D unclear. CDR3 length: 13 amino acids. Per the germline V gene, CDR1 is MDHEN and CDR2 is SYDVKM. The CDR3 region is CASSLGHHVGYTF. CDR3 sequence (DNA): TGTGCCAGCAGTTTAGGTCACCATGTAGGCTACACCTTT.

The chain links TRBV28 to TRBJ1-2; the match to TRBD1 covers 7 bases. This CDR3 spans 12 amino acids. V was clipped by 5 bases and J by 8 bases; unmatched bases: 5. The germline gives CDR1 MDHEN, CDR2 SYDVKM. The chain's CDR3 is CASSADRAGYTF. CDR3 in DNA: TGTGCCAGCAGTGCCGACAGGGCCGGCTACACCTTC.

To note about this clonotype: Just one base apart from a much larger clone, this may be a read error. V gene TRBV4-2 combines with J gene TRBJ2-1, with 7 bases fitting TRBD1. This CDR3 has 14 amino acids. Germline-derived CDR1 and CDR2 are LGHNA and YNFKEQ. As DNA, the CDR3 is TGTGCCAGCGGCCATCTCGGACAGGTCAATGAGCAGTTCTTC. Its protein product is CASGHLGQVNEQFF.

Details on this clonotype: An end of the junction differs from the germline gene, which may be a read error. The V call is TRBV7-3, the J call TRBJ2-2; unclear D gene. The CDR3 has 14 amino acids. CDR1 is SGHTA, CDR2 FQGTGA, per germline. The chain's CDR3 is CANSLNPGAGELFF. The CDR3 DNA sequence: TGTGCCAACAGCCTAAATCCTGGAGCCGGGGAGCTGTTTTTT. Full variable domain (missing parts from reference TRBV7-3 and TRBJ2-2): GAGVSQTPSNKVTEKGKYVELRCDPISGHTALYWYRQSLGQGPEFLIYFQGTGAADDSGLPNDRFFAVRPEGSVSTLKIQRTERGDSAVYLCANSLNPGAGELFFGEGSRLTVL.

This clonotype was recorded at least ten times. The rearrangement uses TRBV6-2 or TRBV6-3 and TRBJ1-2; D is possibly TRBD1 (6 bases). Trimming removed 2 bases from V and 5 bases from J, with 6 bases in between. The germline V gene encodes CDR1 MNHEY and CDR2 SVGEGT. The CDR3 runs 12 residues. The CDR3 region has the DNA TGTGCCAGCAGTTACCAGGGGTATGGCTACACCTTC. Its protein is CASSYQGYGYTF.

This clonotype turned up a few times. This chain joins TRBV24-1 and TRBJ2-5, with 10 bases lining up with TRBD2. Germline CDR1 and CDR2: KGHDR and SFDVKD. V gave up 5 bases and J gave up 5 bases; unmatched junction bases: 4. The CDR3 loop spans 14 amino acids. The CDR3 nucleotides read TGTGCCACCAGTGCGGGGACTAGCGTCGAGACCCAGTACTTC. This translates into CATSAGTSVETQYF.

Of note for this clonotype: Possible read error: a much larger clone is one base away. The gene calls are TRBV12-3 or TRBV12-4 and TRBJ2-1; D might be TRBD2 (5 bases). The ends were cut back, 6 bases at V and 10 bases at J, with 16 bases in the middle. The CDR3 has 13 amino acids. In nucleotides, the CDR3 is TGTGCCAGCAGCGTGGGGAGTCCACGAGAGCAGTTCTTC. Its translation is CASSVGSPREQFF.

This clonotype was seen more than once but under ten times. The rearrangement links TRBV14 to TRBJ2-3; D is uncertain. Per the germline V gene, CDR1 is SGHDN and CDR2 is FVKESK. This CDR3 is built from 14 residues. V was shortened by 1 base and J by 5 bases, with 10 bases between the two germline ends. CDR3 loop: CASSQVAVRDTQYF. DNA of the CDR3: TGTGCCAGCAGCCAAGTGGCTGTTAGAGATACGCAGTATTTT.

This clonotype was recorded a few times. The V gene is TRBV5-4, the J gene TRBJ1-2; maybe TRBD1 (5 bases). Germline V gene lookup returns CDR1 SGHNT and CDR2 YYREEE (reference sequence). This CDR3 has 14 residues. V lost 2 bases and J 7 bases, leaving 15 bases between the germline ends. CDR3 protein: CASSLGDVGLGYTF. As DNA, the CDR3 is TGTGCCAGCAGCTTAGGGGATGTGGGCCTTGGCTACACCTTC.

Comments on this clonotype: A read error may be the cause here, since a much bigger clone is one base away. The chain employs TRBV12-5 and TRBJ2-3, with 13 bases that match TRBD2. Germline CDR1 LGHNT, CDR2 FRNRAP. The CDR3 loop spans 19 amino acids. Trimming removed 1 base from V and 2 bases from J; junction bases left unmatched: 9. The CDR3 DNA reads TGTGCTAGTGGTTTGGCACAGACTAGCGGGGGGCTCCACACAGATACGCAGTATTTT. Amino acid sequence: CASGLAQTSGGLHTDTQYF.